What follows are 25 T cell receptor beta chains derived from one specimen sequenced in a study of T cells in Graves' hyperthyroidism and ophthalmopathy. TCR beta CDR3 sequences were amplified from RNA transcripts. During a first-round RT-PCR of the TCR CDR3, the HTBI primer set was used. One entry per CDR3 protein results from TCRdb running MiXCR on the multiplex PCR reads. Of around 200,000 distinct CDR3 sequences in the sample, approximately 16% were seen once. Sequenced: blood. Receptors were obtained from a man aged 40-49 years with Graves' hyperthyroidism.

This clonotype was seen repeatedly, ten times or more. V gene TRBV14 combines with J gene TRBJ2-1, with 8 bases identical to TRBD1. Germline-derived CDR1 and CDR2 are SGHDN and FVKESK. The CDR3 is made up of 16 amino acids. With V trimmed by 5 bases and J by 6 bases, 12 bases remained unmatched. The CDR3 loop reads CASSGIRGPFINEQFF. The CDR3 nucleotides are TGTGCCAGCAGCGGTATCAGGGGGCCCTTTATCAATGAGCAGTTCTTC.

This clonotype appeared a few times. The chain has TRBV5-8 and TRBJ1-6; D not resolved. In germline, CDR1 is SGHTS, CDR2 YDEGEE. Trimming removed 7 bases at V and 6 bases at J, with 8 bases between. This CDR3 spans 12 amino acids. CDR3 sequence: CASRWGNSPLHF. The CDR3 DNA reads TGTGCCAGCCGGTGGGGTAATTCACCCCTCCACTTT.

This clonotype has just a few counts. The J gene is TRBJ2-4, the V gene TRBV28, with 12 bases matching TRBD1. CDR1 MDHEN and CDR2 SYDVKM come from the germline V gene. The CDR3 loop spans 19 amino acids. V trimming: 3 bases; J trimming: 5 bases; junction bases outside the gene matches: 14. The DNA of the CDR3 is TGTGCCAGCAGTTTTAGGCTCTTGCGGGACAGGGGGCCAGAAAACATTCAGTACTTC. Protein: CASSFRLLRDRGPENIQYF.

Turning to this clonotype: A much larger clonotype is one base distant, so this may be a read error. V is TRBV7-2 and J is TRBJ2-3; weak D call: TRBD2 (6 bases). Trimming cost V 4 bases and J 2 bases, with 16 bases left between them. This CDR3 is built from 16 residues. Germline CDR1 and CDR2: SGHTA and FQGNSA. CDR3 sequence (DNA): TGTGCCAGCAGCTCCCGCCGTAGCGGCAACACAGATACGCAGTATTTT. Amino acids: CASSSRRSGNTDTQYF.

This clonotype was picked up many times. The rearrangement links TRBV6-1 to TRBJ2-1, with TRBD1 identical over 7 bases. CDR1 is MNHNS, CDR2 SASEGT, per germline. This CDR3 comprises 15 residues. V shed 4 bases, J shed 9 bases, and the junction held 12 bases outside the gene matches. For the CDR3, the DNA is TGTGCCAGCAGTGCAAAACCAGGGGGTGCGGGTGAGCAGTTCTTC. This encodes CASSAKPGGAGEQFF.

A few counts support this clonotype. The gene calls are TRBV6-5 and TRBJ1-5; D uncertain. V was shortened by 2 bases and J by 3 bases, with 8 bases between the two germline ends. Germline assignment: CDR1 MNHEY and CDR2 SVGAGI. The CDR3 totals 14 residues. The chain's CDR3 is CASSYTRSNQPQHF. DNA of the CDR3: TGTGCCAGCAGTTACACCCGATCCAATCAGCCCCAGCATTTT.

This clonotype was counted many times. J is TRBJ2-3 and V is TRBV7-6; 7 positions match TRBD2. Germline values: CDR1 SGHVS, CDR2 FNYEAQ. V shed 5 bases, J shed 2 bases, and the junction held 7 bases outside the gene matches. This CDR3 comprises 15 residues. The CDR3 loop is CASSQSAGVTDTQYF. CDR3 in DNA: TGTGCCAGCAGCCAGAGTGCGGGAGTCACAGATACGCAGTATTTT.

The chain employs TRBV7-2 and TRBJ2-3; possibly TRBD1 for D (6 bases). The V end was cut by 5 bases, the J end by 2 bases, with 14 bases between. The CDR3 has 15 residues. In germline, CDR1 is SGHTA, CDR2 FQGNSA. CDR3 in amino acids: CASSRTAITTDTQYF. In DNA, the CDR3 is TGTGCCAGCAGCCGGACAGCCATTACCACAGATACGCAGTATTTT.

This clonotype has at least ten counts. V is TRBV10-2 and J is TRBJ2-5; no reliable D call. The CDR3 is 10 residues long. V lost 4 bases and J lost 12, with 9 bases in between. Looked up from germline, CDR1 is WSHSY and CDR2 is SAAADI. The CDR3 DNA reads TGCGCCAGCAGTGGGACGGTCGAGTACTTC. As protein: CASSGTVEYF.

A few counts support this clonotype. The rearrangement uses TRBV19 and TRBJ2-2; TRBD1 aligns across 9 bases. The germline V gene encodes CDR1 LNHDA and CDR2 SQIVND (reference sequence). CDR3 length: 16 residues. With V trimmed by 4 bases and J by 3 bases, 6 bases remained unmatched. The DNA for the CDR3 is TGTGCCAGTAGTACACCACAGGGGGCCTACACCGGGGAGCTGTTTTTT. Translated, it gives CASSTPQGAYTGELFF.

This clonotype was found a few times. This chain connects TRBV10-2 to TRBJ2-1, with 9 nucleotides matching TRBD1. This CDR3 is 15 amino acids long. The germline V gene has CDR1 WSHSY and CDR2 SAAADI. With 6 bases clipped from V and 6 bases from J, the junction kept 9 bases outside the gene matches. CDR3 region: CASRGRDRAFNEQFF. As DNA, the CDR3 is TGCGCCAGCAGGGGCCGGGACAGGGCATTCAATGAGCAGTTCTTC.

About this clonotype: Given a much more abundant clone one base away, this may be a read error. The chain joins TRBV28 to TRBJ2-6; 7 bases are shared with TRBD1. The CDR3 covers 18 residues. From germline, CDR1 is MDHEN and CDR2 SYDVKM. The CDR3 coding sequence is TGTGCCAGCAGTAGAGACAGGGCATCCATCTCTGGGGCCAACGCCCTGACTTTC. Protein: CASSRDRASISGANALTF. Filled out from reference TRBV28 and TRBJ2-6, the complete variable domain reads DVKVTQSSRYLVKRTGEKVFLECVQDMDHENMFWYRQDPGLGLRLIYFSYDVKMKEKGDIPEGYSVSREKKERFSLILESASTNQTSMYLCASSRDRASISGANALTFGAGSRLTVL.

The chain employs TRBV19 and TRBJ1-6; D is unresolved. CDR1 and CDR2 (germline): LNHDA, SQIVND (reference sequence). The V gene lost 9 bases and the J gene lost 7 bases, with 13 bases spanning the gap. This CDR3 is built from 13 residues. CDR3 bases: TGTGCCAGCCAGCGGACGGAAAATTCACCCCTCCACTTT. Amino acid sequence: CASQRTENSPLHF.

This clonotype came up many times. J is TRBJ2-7 and V is TRBV28, with 8 bases matching TRBD1. The CDR3 is made up of 16 amino acids. After removal of 3 bases from V and 2 bases from J, the junction contained 9 bases not matched to a gene. Germline V gives CDR1 MDHEN, CDR2 SYDVKM. CDR3 in DNA: TGTGCCAGCAGTTTTTCAATAACAGGGGGACCCTACGAGCAGTACTTC. This translates into CASSFSITGGPYEQYF.

This clonotype was detected ten times or more. V usage is TRBV5-1 and J usage is TRBJ2-7; D gene uncertain. CDR1 and CDR2 (germline): SGHRS, YFSETQ. Trimming shortened V by 0 bases and J by 0 bases, and 7 bases separated the two germline ends. This CDR3 has 14 amino acids. The CDR3 protein is CASSLEWASYEQYF. For the CDR3, the DNA is TGCGCCAGCAGCTTGGAGTGGGCCTCCTACGAGCAGTACTTC.

The CDR3 bases are TGTGCCAGCAGTTACGGGGCAGGGAACCAGCCCCAGCATTTT. It encodes CASSYGAGNQPQHF. The J gene is TRBJ1-5, the V gene TRBV6-2 or TRBV6-3; D may be TRBD1 (5 bases). From germline, CDR1 is MNHEY and CDR2 SVGEGT. The CDR3 totals 14 residues. The V end lost 2 bases, the J end lost 7 bases, and 12 bases lay between the germline ends.

The CDR3 DNA reads as TGTGCCAGCAGCTTAGGAGGGCCCGGGGAGCTGTTTTTT. Protein product: CASSLGGPGELFF. The V and J genes are TRBV11-3 and TRBJ2-2; maybe TRBD2 (5 bases). CDR1 and CDR2 from the germline V gene are SGHNT and YENEEA. V dropped 1 base and J dropped 6 bases, with 6 bases sitting between them. This CDR3 has 13 residues.

The chain joins TRBV7-8 to TRBJ2-7; D remains ambiguous. CDR1 is SGHVS, CDR2 FQNEAQ, per germline. V was clipped by 2 bases and J by 7 bases, with 9 bases between them. The CDR3 has 12 amino acids. The CDR3 DNA reads TGTGCCAGCAGCTTACCAACTCAAGAGCAGTACTTC. Translated, it gives CASSLPTQEQYF.

V and J are TRBV9 and TRBJ1-4, with a tentative D call TRBD1 (5 bases). CDR3 size: 14 residues. Trimming removed 0 bases from V and 8 bases from J, with 11 bases in between. Germline lookup yields CDR1 SGDLS and CDR2 YYNGEE. The CDR3 loop reads CASSVGQGREKLFF. In nucleotides, the CDR3 is TGTGCCAGCAGCGTAGGCCAGGGTAGAGAAAAACTGTTTTTT.

This clonotype was seen a few times. The chain is built from TRBV15 and TRBJ1-2; no definite D call. CDR3 length: 15 residues. CDR1 and CDR2 from the germline V gene are LNHNV and YYDKDF (reference sequence). The V gene lost 1 base and the J gene lost 1 base, with 10 bases spanning the gap. The CDR3 nucleotides read TGTGCCACCAGCAGAGGAGATTTTGGTAACTATGGCTACACCTTC. Protein sequence: CATSRGDFGNYGYTF.

In its sample, this clonotype was seen many times. The DNA of the CDR3 is TGTGCCATCAGTGAGTCAGACAGGGTAGGCAATCAGCCCCAGCATTTT. Its translation is CAISESDRVGNQPQHF. This chain links TRBV10-3 with TRBJ1-5, with 7 bases that match TRBD1. V dropped 0 bases and J dropped 2; count of bases not matched to a gene: 4. This CDR3 is 16 amino acids long. Germline V CDR1 and CDR2: ENHRY, SYGVKD.

This clonotype was detected a few times. The CDR3 reads CASSIGRTGELFF. The CDR3 DNA follows: TGTGCCAGTAGTATTGGTCGCACCGGGGAGCTGTTTTTT. This sequence joins TRBV19 and TRBJ2-2, with D unresolved. CDR3 length: 13 residues. Germline assignment: CDR1 LNHDA and CDR2 SQIVND (reference sequence). V was clipped by 3 bases and J by 4 bases, with 6 bases between them.

The chain carries TRBV7-9 and TRBJ1-2; D remains ambiguous. The CDR3 has 15 amino acids. V shed 0 bases and J shed 3 bases, with 11 bases lying between them. The V gene's germline CDR1 is SEHNR and CDR2 FQNEAQ (reference sequence). The DNA of the CDR3 is TGTGCCAGCAGCTTAGCTCGGACGCCGGACTATGGCTACACCTTC. Amino acid sequence: CASSLARTPDYGYTF. The entire variable domain, with the rest obtained from reference TRBV7-9 and TRBJ1-2, is as follows: DTGVSQNPRHKITKRGQNVTFRCDPISEHNRLYWYRQTLGQGPEFLTYFQNEAQLEKSRLLSDRFSAERPKGSFSTLEIQRTEQGDSAMYLCASSLARTPDYGYTFGSGTRLTVV.

This clonotype was seen at least ten times. CDR3 region: CASSMKGGYEQYF. The CDR3 DNA is TGTGCCAGCAGCATGAAAGGGGGTTACGAGCAGTACTTC. The gene calls are TRBV11-3 and TRBJ2-7; perhaps TRBD1 as D (6 bases). Per the germline V gene, CDR1 is SGHNT and CDR2 is YENEEA. This CDR3 is built from 13 residues. V gave up 5 bases and J gave up 4 bases, with 12 bases separating them.

This clonotype has a count of ten or more. A much larger clone lies one base from this, so it may be a read error. Because it lacks the conserved phenylalanine or tryptophan at the end, this CDR3 is likely a read error. CDR3 in DNA: TGCGCCAGCAGCTGGGCTCGGCAGGCGATGAACACTGAAGCTTTCCTT. As protein: CASSWARQAMNTEAFL. This rearrangement joins TRBV5-1 to TRBJ1-1, with D unclear. CDR1 and CDR2 from the germline V gene are SGHRS and YFSETQ. This CDR3 comprises 16 residues. Trimming stripped 3 bases from V and 0 bases from J, with 15 bases between.